The 10 T cell receptor beta chains listed next were all sequenced from one sample in a study of shared clonotypes between healthy human individuals. It was CD45RO-negative cells, positively selected for CCR7, that made up naive CD8 cells, with terminally differentiated effector memory CD45RA+ cells excluded. The data were produced by immunoSEQ multiplex PCR, yet TCRdb's version contains in-frame clones alone and is incomplete. The sample carries some 2,100,000 clones, 93% recorded once. The sequenced sample was naive CD8+ T cells from PBMCs. These receptors all stem from a man younger than 35 in good health. Some clones in this sample may be carry-over from other donors' samples.

This chain links TRBV4-1 with TRBJ2-3, with D perhaps TRBD2 (6 bases). V shed 1 base and J shed 5 bases, with 10 bases lying between them. Germline CDR1 is MGHRA and CDR2 is YSYEKL. The CDR3 has 14 amino acids. CDR3 DNA: TGCGCCAGCAGCCAAGTTGCGCGGGGAGATACGCAGTATTTT. Its translation: CASSQVARGDTQYF.

V and J are TRBV27 and TRBJ2-1, with 7 bases lining up with TRBD2. V lost 0 bases, J lost 3 bases, and 5 bases stayed unmatched. This CDR3 comprises 16 residues. Germline-derived CDR1 and CDR2 are MNHEY and SMNVEV (reference sequence). CDR3 loop: CASSLSLLAVYNEQFF. The DNA of the CDR3 is TGTGCCAGCAGTTTATCGTTGCTAGCGGTCTACAATGAGCAGTTCTTC.

The chain is built from TRBV11-2 and TRBJ1-2, with D unresolved. Trimming pared 5 bases from V and 8 bases from J, leaving 21 bases between. The germline CDR1 and CDR2 sequences are SGHAT and FQNNGV. CDR3 length: 15 residues. CDR3 sequence reads: CASSPNLGAARGYTF. In nucleotides, the CDR3 is TGTGCCAGCAGCCCCAATTTGGGTGCCGCGCGAGGCTACACCTTC.

This chain uses TRBV5-4 with TRBJ2-3, with D possibly being TRBD1 (5 bases). With 3 bases removed from V and 2 bases from J, the gap between germline ends came to 13 bases. This CDR3 has 15 residues. Germline lookup yields CDR1 SGHNT and CDR2 YYREEE (reference sequence). The DNA for the CDR3 is TGTGCCAGCAGCTGGTTCAGGGCCTACACAGATACGCAGTATTTT. Encoded protein: CASSWFRAYTDTQYF. Combining the CDR3 with reference TRBV5-4 and TRBJ2-3 gives the whole variable domain ETGVTQSPTHLIKTRGQQVTLRCSSQSGHNTVSWYQQALGQGPQFIFQYYREEENGRGNFPPRFSGLQFPNYSSELNVNALELDDSALYLCASSWFRAYTDTQYFGPGTRLTVL.

This chain uses TRBV4-3 with TRBJ2-2; D call uncertain. Germline V CDR1 and CDR2: LGHNA, YSLEER. The CDR3 is made up of 15 amino acids. With 2 bases removed from V and 4 bases from J, the gap between germline ends came to 11 bases. The CDR3 DNA reads as TGCGCCAGCAGCCAAATCGGTGCTGGCACCGGGGAGCTGTTTTTT. Protein product: CASSQIGAGTGELFF.

V usage is TRBV4-1 and J usage is TRBJ2-1; 9 nucleotides align to TRBD2. Trimming at V came to 1 base and at J to 1 base, leaving 8 bases not matched to a gene. CDR3 size: 18 residues. The germline V gene has CDR1 MGHRA and CDR2 YSYEKL. The CDR3: CASSQVSREGPSYNEQFF. The CDR3 DNA reads as TGCGCCAGCAGCCAAGTATCGCGGGAGGGCCCTTCCTACAATGAGCAGTTCTTC.

This clone occurred once. The genes are TRBV27 and TRBJ2-7; TRBD1 aligns across 11 bases. With V trimmed by 5 bases and J by 3 bases, 9 bases remained unmatched. This CDR3 is built from 16 residues. Germline V gives CDR1 MNHEY, CDR2 SMNVEV (reference sequence). CDR3 sequence reads: CASSPHGTGGGYEQYF. As DNA, the CDR3 is TGTGCCAGCAGTCCACACGGGACAGGGGGAGGCTACGAGCAGTACTTC.

This clone was seen only once. The V gene is TRBV30, the J gene TRBJ1-2; TRBD1 matches 7 bases. Looked up from germline, CDR1 is GTSNPN and CDR2 is SVGIG (reference sequence). The junction had 7 bases not matched to a gene; V was cut back by 7 bases and J by 2 bases. The CDR3 sequence is 13 residues long. The CDR3 here is CALGTVFNYGYTF. The DNA of the CDR3 is TGTGCCTTAGGGACAGTGTTCAACTATGGCTACACCTTC. The full variable domain, completed using reference TRBV30 and TRBJ1-2, is SQTIHQWPATLVQPVGSPLSLECTVEGTSNPNLYWYRQAAGRGLQLLFYSVGIGQISSEVPQNLSASRPQDRQFILSSKKLLLSDSGFYLCALGTVFNYGYTFGSGTRLTVV.

This chain joins TRBV29-1 and TRBJ2-7, with 8 bases fitting TRBD2. The germline gives CDR1 SQVTM, CDR2 ANQGSEA. The CDR3 runs 14 residues. The J segment lost 6 bases and the V segment lost 5 bases, leaving 12 bases of the junction unmatched. This CDR3 reads CSVPDHSGKAEQYF. In DNA, the CDR3 is TGCAGCGTTCCCGACCATAGCGGGAAGGCCGAGCAGTACTTC.

CDR3 in amino acids: CASSLQASATYNEQFF. CDR3 coding DNA: TGCGCCAGCAGCCTTCAGGCTAGCGCGACCTACAATGAGCAGTTCTTC. J is TRBJ2-1 and V is TRBV4-1; possibly TRBD2 for D (6 bases). Germline V gives CDR1 MGHRA, CDR2 YSYEKL. CDR3 size: 16 residues. V lost 4 bases and J lost 2, with 15 bases in between.